The rows below give T cell receptor beta chains drawn from one sample of a study of breast tumors, draining lymph nodes, adjacent tissues. TCRdb re-called the multiplex PCR reads with MiXCR, one entry per CDR3 protein. The table has approximately 210,000 distinct CDR3 sequences, about a third seen once. The specimen sequenced was axillary lymph node tissue. The receptors derive from a female donor with breast cancer. Some clones in this sample may be carry-over from other donors' samples. Both conserved end residues are part of each CDR3. The order of the fields is D gene, J gene, clone size, V gene, CDR3 DNA, CDR3 protein. The D gene is left open where the match is weak. For some rows the clone size is stated as once, few or many, or as a class when expanded; others skip it.

d_gene: NA
j_gene: TRBJ2-3
abundance: many
v_gene: TRBV5-1
CDR3nt: TGCGCCAGCAGAGAGGCAGATACGCAGTATTTT
CDR3aa: CASREADTQYF

d_gene: NA
j_gene: TRBJ1-2
abundance: many
v_gene: TRBV5-6
CDR3nt: TGTGCCAGCTGGATAAAGGGAACTAACTATGGCTACACCTTC
CDR3aa: CASWIKGTNYGYTF

d_gene: NA
j_gene: TRBJ2-7
abundance: many
v_gene: TRBV6-6
CDR3nt: TGTGCCAGCCAGAGAGGGATTTCCCCCTACGAGCAGTACTTC
CDR3aa: CASQRGISPYEQYF

d_gene: NA
j_gene: TRBJ2-7
abundance: many
v_gene: TRBV5-1
CDR3nt: TGCGCCAGCAGCTTGGAGGACAGAATCTCCTACGAGCAGTACTTC
CDR3aa: CASSLEDRISYEQYF

d_gene: TRBD2
j_gene: TRBJ2-3
abundance: many
v_gene: TRBV7-6
CDR3nt: TGTGCCAGCAGGTTGGCAGCGGGAGGGCCCACAGATACGCAGTATTTT
CDR3aa: CASRLAAGGPTDTQYF

d_gene: NA
j_gene: TRBJ2-1
abundance: many
v_gene: TRBV7-3
CDR3nt: TGTGCCAGCAGCTTAATTAGCGGTGACAATGAGCAGTTCTTC
CDR3aa: CASSLISGDNEQFF

d_gene: TRBD2
j_gene: TRBJ2-2
abundance: many
v_gene: TRBV12-3/TRBV12-4
CDR3nt: TGTGCTTCAGCGGGGGGATTGAACACCGGGGAGCTGTTTTTT
CDR3aa: CASAGGLNTGELFF

d_gene: NA
j_gene: TRBJ1-2
abundance: many
v_gene: TRBV5-1
CDR3nt: TGCGCCAGCAGCCTACAGGAGAACTATGGCTACACCTTC
CDR3aa: CASSLQENYGYTF

d_gene: TRBD1
j_gene: TRBJ1-1
abundance: NA
v_gene: TRBV6-5
CDR3nt: TGTGCCAGCAGTTACTCCCGGGACAGGCGGAACACTGAAGCTTTCTTT
CDR3aa: CASSYSRDRRNTEAFF

d_gene: TRBD1
j_gene: TRBJ1-2
abundance: NA
v_gene: TRBV20-1
CDR3nt: TGCAGGGCCGGGACAGTCTATGGCTACACCTTC
CDR3aa: CRAGTVYGYTF

d_gene: TRBD2
j_gene: TRBJ2-1
abundance: few
v_gene: TRBV7-2
CDR3nt: TGTGCCAGCAGCTTAGCTTCGTCCGGGACTAGCGGGAATGAGCAGTTCTTC
CDR3aa: CASSLASSGTSGNEQFF

d_gene: NA
j_gene: TRBJ1-4
abundance: many
v_gene: TRBV3-1
CDR3nt: TGTGCCAGCAGCCAGTTTTACGGAACTAATGAAAAACTGTTTTTT
CDR3aa: CASSQFYGTNEKLFF

d_gene: NA
j_gene: TRBJ1-4
abundance: many
v_gene: TRBV19
CDR3nt: TGTGCCAGTAGTTCGATCGACACAGCAACTAATGAAAAACTGTTTTTT
CDR3aa: CASSSIDTATNEKLFF

d_gene: NA
j_gene: TRBJ2-5
abundance: NA
v_gene: TRBV29-1
CDR3nt: TGCAGCGCTGACGACTACCTGGCCCAGTACTTC
CDR3aa: CSADDYLAQYF

d_gene: TRBD2
j_gene: TRBJ2-1
abundance: NA
v_gene: TRBV7-2
CDR3nt: TGTGCCAGCAGCTGGACTAGCGGGAGGGCCAATGAGCAGTTCTTC
CDR3aa: CASSWTSGRANEQFF

d_gene: NA
j_gene: TRBJ1-2
abundance: many
v_gene: TRBV7-9
CDR3nt: TGTGCCAGCAGCTTAACTCCTAGTAGAAACTATGGCTACCCCTTC
CDR3aa: CASSLTPSRNYGYPF

d_gene: NA
j_gene: TRBJ1-2
abundance: NA
v_gene: TRBV19
CDR3nt: TGTGCCAGTAGTCCGAGGGGGAATAACTATGGCTACGCCTTC
CDR3aa: CASSPRGNNYGYAF

d_gene: NA
j_gene: TRBJ1-2
abundance: many
v_gene: TRBV27
CDR3nt: TGTGCCAGCAGTTTAAAAGGGGAGGGTAACTATGGCTACACCTTC
CDR3aa: CASSLKGEGNYGYTF

d_gene: TRBD2
j_gene: TRBJ2-5
abundance: many
v_gene: TRBV20-1
CDR3nt: TGCAGTGCTAAAATTAGCGGGAGCTATGAGACCCAGTACTTC
CDR3aa: CSAKISGSYETQYF

d_gene: NA
j_gene: TRBJ2-1
abundance: NA
v_gene: TRBV12-3/TRBV12-4
CDR3nt: TGTGCCAGCAGTTTAGGGCCCTCCTACAATGAGCAGTTCTTC
CDR3aa: CASSLGPSYNEQFF

d_gene: TRBD2
j_gene: TRBJ2-1
abundance: many
v_gene: TRBV6-5
CDR3nt: TGTGCCACCTCCGGGCTAGCGGGATGGTATGAGCAGTTCTTC
CDR3aa: CATSGLAGWYEQFF

d_gene: NA
j_gene: TRBJ1-2
abundance: many
v_gene: TRBV28
CDR3nt: TGTGCCAGCAGTTACCCGGGGCGGAACTATGGCTACACCTTC
CDR3aa: CASSYPGRNYGYTF

d_gene: NA
j_gene: TRBJ2-1
abundance: many
v_gene: TRBV7-3
CDR3nt: TGTGCCAGCAGCCCCTATGGGACCTCCTCCTACAATGAGCAGTTCTTC
CDR3aa: CASSPYGTSSYNEQFF

d_gene: TRBD2
j_gene: TRBJ2-1
abundance: many
v_gene: TRBV6-2/TRBV6-3
CDR3nt: TGTGCCAGCAGTTACTCGGGCCAGCGGGGGAATGAGCAGTTCTTC
CDR3aa: CASSYSGQRGNEQFF

d_gene: NA
j_gene: TRBJ2-1
abundance: many
v_gene: TRBV6-6
CDR3nt: TGTGCCAGCAGCACGGCCTCGAGCCAGAGGTACAATGAGCAGTTCTTC
CDR3aa: CASSTASSQRYNEQFF

d_gene: NA
j_gene: TRBJ1-3
abundance: many
v_gene: TRBV5-8
CDR3nt: TGTGCCAGCAGCTTGACCCTAAGGGGTACTGGAAACACCATATATTTT
CDR3aa: CASSLTLRGTGNTIYF

d_gene: NA
j_gene: TRBJ2-5
abundance: many
v_gene: TRBV7-2
CDR3nt: TGTGCCAGCAGCCAGAAGAGGGGTGGAGGGGAGACCCAGCACTTC
CDR3aa: CASSQKRGGGETQHF

d_gene: TRBD2
j_gene: TRBJ2-1
abundance: few
v_gene: TRBV6-5
CDR3nt: TGTGCCAGCAGTTACTCGCTTTTGTCTAGCGGACCCTACATTGAGCAGTTCTTC
CDR3aa: CASSYSLLSSGPYIEQFF

d_gene: NA
j_gene: TRBJ1-3
abundance: NA
v_gene: TRBV9
CDR3nt: TGTGCCAGCAGCGTATACGACACCACAACATACGGAAACACCATATATTTT
CDR3aa: CASSVYDTTTYGNTIYF

d_gene: TRBD1
j_gene: TRBJ1-5
abundance: NA
v_gene: TRBV19
CDR3nt: TGTGCCAGTAGTAGGGGGGGACAGGGGAAACAGCCCCAGCATTTT
CDR3aa: CASSRGGQGKQPQHF

d_gene: NA
j_gene: TRBJ2-3
abundance: many
v_gene: TRBV7-2
CDR3nt: TGTGCCAGCAGCTATTGGAGGGATACGCAGTATTTT
CDR3aa: CASSYWRDTQYF